This TCR beta chain was sequenced for a study of blood T cell repertoires in COVID-19. Study background: Samples representing acute and convalescent COVID-19 were sourced from the United States, Italy and Spain. T cells, B-cell-depleted T cells, or PBMCs provided the cDNA or gDNA that served as material.

The protocol was immunoSEQ multiplex PCR, while the TCRdb copy is restricted to in-frame clones and leaves out a portion. This sample has fewer than 250,000 clones, with 75% to 85% found just once. The V and J ends lost 0 bases and 4 bases respectively, with 10 bases between them. The CDR3 totals 15 residues. The germline gives CDR1 MNHEY, CDR2 SVGAGI. This chain connects TRBV6-5 to TRBJ1-3, with D perhaps TRBD1 (5 bases). The sample comprised peripheral blood. The source of this sequence is a human donor in a cohort sampled during active COVID-19. CDR3 DNA: TGTGCCAGCAGTTACTCGGGGGGTACAGGAAACACCATATATTTT. It is translated as CASSYSGGTGNTIYF.